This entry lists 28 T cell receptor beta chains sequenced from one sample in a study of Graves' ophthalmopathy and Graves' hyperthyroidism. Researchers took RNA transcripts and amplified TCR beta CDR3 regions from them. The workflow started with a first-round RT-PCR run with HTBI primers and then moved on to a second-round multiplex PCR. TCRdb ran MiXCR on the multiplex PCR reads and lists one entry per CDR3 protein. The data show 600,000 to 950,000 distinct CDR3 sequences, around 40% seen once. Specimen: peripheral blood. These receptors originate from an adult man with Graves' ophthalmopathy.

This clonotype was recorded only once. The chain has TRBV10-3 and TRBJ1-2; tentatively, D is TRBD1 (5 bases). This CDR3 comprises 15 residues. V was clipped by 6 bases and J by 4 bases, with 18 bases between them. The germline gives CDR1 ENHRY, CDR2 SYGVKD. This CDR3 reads CAIRSLRGGAYGYTF. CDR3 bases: TGTGCCATCAGGTCCCTTCGCGGAGGGGCCTATGGCTACACCTTC.

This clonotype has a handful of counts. This CDR3 is CSAGERGVLGANVLTF. Here the CDR3 DNA reads TGCAGTGCGGGAGAGAGAGGGGTTCTTGGGGCCAACGTCCTGACTTTC. The chain uses TRBV20-1 and TRBJ2-6; either TRBD1 or TRBD2 may supply D (5 bases each). V lost 6 bases to trimming and J lost 3 bases, with 18 bases between them. The CDR3 loop spans 16 amino acids. CDR1 is DFQATT, CDR2 SNEGSKA, per germline (reference sequence).

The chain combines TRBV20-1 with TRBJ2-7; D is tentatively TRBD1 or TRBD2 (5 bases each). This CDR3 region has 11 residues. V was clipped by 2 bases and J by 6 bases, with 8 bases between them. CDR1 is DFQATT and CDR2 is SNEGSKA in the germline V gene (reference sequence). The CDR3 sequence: CSARIGAEQYF. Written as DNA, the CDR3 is TGCAGTGCTAGAATCGGGGCCGAGCAGTACTTC.

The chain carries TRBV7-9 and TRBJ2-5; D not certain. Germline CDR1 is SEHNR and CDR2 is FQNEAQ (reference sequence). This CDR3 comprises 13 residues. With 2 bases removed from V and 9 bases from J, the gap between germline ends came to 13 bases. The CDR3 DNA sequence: TGTGCCAGCAGCTTATCAGGCGGTCAGCCCCAGTACTTC. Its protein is CASSLSGGQPQYF.

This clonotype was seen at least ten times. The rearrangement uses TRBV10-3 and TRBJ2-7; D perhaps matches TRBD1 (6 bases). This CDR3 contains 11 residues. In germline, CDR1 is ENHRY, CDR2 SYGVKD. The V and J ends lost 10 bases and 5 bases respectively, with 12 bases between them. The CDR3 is CATGDTDEQYF. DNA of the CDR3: TGTGCCACCGGGGACACCGACGAGCAGTACTTC.

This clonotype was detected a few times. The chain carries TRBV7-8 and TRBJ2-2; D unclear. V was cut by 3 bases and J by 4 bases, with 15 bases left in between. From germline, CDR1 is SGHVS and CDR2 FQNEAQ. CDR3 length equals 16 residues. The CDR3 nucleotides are TGTGCCAGCAGCTTCTCCGGGTCCCCGAGCACCGGGGAGCTGTTTTTT. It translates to CASSFSGSPSTGELFF. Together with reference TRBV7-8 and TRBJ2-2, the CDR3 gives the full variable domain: GAGVSQSPRYKVAKRGQDVALRCDPISGHVSLFWYQQALGQGPEFLTYFQNEAQLDKSGLPSDRFFAERPEGSVSTLKIQRTQQEDSAVYLCASSFSGSPSTGELFFGEGSRLTVL.

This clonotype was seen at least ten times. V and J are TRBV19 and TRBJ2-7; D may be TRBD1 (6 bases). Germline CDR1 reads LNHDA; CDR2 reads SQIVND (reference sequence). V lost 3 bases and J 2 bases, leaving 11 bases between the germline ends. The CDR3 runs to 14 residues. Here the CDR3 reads CASSIEGVTYEQYF. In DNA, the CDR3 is TGTGCCAGTAGTATCGAGGGGGTGACCTACGAGCAGTACTTC.

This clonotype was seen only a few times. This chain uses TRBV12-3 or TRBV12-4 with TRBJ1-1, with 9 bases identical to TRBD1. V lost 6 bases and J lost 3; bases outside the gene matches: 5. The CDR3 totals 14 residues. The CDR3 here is CASRRTGDYTEAFF. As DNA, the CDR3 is TGTGCCAGCAGAAGGACAGGGGATTACACTGAAGCTTTCTTT.

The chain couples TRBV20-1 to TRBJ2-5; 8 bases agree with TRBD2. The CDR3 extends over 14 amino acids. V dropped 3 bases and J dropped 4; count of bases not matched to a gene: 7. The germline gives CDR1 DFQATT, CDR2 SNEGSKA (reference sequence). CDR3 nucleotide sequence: TGCAGTGCTAGTGTCGTCGCGGGGGGAGAGACCCAGTACTTC. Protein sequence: CSASVVAGGETQYF.

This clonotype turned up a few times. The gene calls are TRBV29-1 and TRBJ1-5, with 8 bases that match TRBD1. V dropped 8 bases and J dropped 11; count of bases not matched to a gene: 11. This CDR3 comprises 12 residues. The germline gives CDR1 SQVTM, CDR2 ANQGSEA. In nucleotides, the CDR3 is TGCAGCTCTAGACAGGGGATGGAGACCCAGCATTTT. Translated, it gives CSSRQGMETQHF.

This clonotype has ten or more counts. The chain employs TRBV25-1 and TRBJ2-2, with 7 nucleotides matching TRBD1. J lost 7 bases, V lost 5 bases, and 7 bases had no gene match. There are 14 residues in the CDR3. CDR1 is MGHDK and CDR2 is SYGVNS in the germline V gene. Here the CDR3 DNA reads TGTGCCAGCAGTTCGACAGGGTTGGGCGGGGAGCTGTTTTTT. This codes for CASSSTGLGGELFF.

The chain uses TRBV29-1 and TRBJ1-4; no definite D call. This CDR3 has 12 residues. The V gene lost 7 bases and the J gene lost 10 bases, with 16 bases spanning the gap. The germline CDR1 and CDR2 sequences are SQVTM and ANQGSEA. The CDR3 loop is CSGKDTLGKLFF. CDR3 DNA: TGCAGCGGGAAAGACACGCTGGGAAAACTGTTTTTT.

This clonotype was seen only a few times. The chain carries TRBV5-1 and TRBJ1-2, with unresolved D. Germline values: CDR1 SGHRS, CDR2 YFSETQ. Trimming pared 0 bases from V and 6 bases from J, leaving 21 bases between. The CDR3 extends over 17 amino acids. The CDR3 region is CASSLVSPFMTSDGYTF. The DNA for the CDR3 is TGCGCCAGCAGCTTGGTGTCTCCGTTCATGACCTCCGATGGCTACACCTTC.

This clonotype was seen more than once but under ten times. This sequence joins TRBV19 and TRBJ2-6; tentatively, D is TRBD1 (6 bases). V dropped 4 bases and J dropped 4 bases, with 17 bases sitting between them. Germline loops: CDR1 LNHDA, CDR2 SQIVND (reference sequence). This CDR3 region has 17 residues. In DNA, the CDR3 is TGTGCCAGTAGTAAGAATCAGGGACAACTGGGGGCCAACGTCCTGACTTTC. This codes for CASSKNQGQLGANVLTF.

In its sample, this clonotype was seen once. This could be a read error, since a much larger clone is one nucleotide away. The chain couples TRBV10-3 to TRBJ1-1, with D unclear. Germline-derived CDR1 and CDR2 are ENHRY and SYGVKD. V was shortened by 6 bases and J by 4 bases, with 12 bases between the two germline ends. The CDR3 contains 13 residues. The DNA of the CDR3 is TGTGCCATCAGCGAAGAAGTCGGCACTGAAGCTTTCTTT. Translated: CAISEEVGTEAFF.

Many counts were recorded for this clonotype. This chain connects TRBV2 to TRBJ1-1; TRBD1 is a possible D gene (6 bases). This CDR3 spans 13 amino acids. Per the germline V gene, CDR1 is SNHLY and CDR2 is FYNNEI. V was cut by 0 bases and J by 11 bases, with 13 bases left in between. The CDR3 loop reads CASSEAAEGVAFF. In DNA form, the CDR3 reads TGTGCCAGCAGTGAAGCTGCAGAGGGGGTGGCTTTCTTT.

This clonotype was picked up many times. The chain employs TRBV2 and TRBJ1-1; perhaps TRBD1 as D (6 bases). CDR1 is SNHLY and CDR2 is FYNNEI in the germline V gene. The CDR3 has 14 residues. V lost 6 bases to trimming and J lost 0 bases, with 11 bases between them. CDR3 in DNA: TGTGCCAGCAGGCCGGACAGCATGAACACTGAAGCTTTCTTT. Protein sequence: CASRPDSMNTEAFF. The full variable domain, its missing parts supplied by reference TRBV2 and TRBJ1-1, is EPEVTQTPSHQVTQMGQEVILRCVPISNHLYFYWYRQILGQKVEFLVSFYNNEISEKSEIFDDQFSVERPDGSNFTLKIRSTKLEDSAMYFCASRPDSMNTEAFFGQGTRLTVV.

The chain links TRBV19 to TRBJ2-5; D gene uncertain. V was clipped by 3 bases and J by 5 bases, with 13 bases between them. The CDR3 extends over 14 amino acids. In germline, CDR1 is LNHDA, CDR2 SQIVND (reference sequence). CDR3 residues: CASSMSRLQETQYF. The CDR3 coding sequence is TGTGCCAGTAGTATGTCGAGGCTTCAGGAGACCCAGTACTTC.

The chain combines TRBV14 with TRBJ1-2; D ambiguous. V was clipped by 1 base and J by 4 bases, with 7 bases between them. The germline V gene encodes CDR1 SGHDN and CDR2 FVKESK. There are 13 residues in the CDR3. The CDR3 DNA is TGTGCCAGCAGCCAAGCTGGGAGCTATGGCTACACCTTC. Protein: CASSQAGSYGYTF.

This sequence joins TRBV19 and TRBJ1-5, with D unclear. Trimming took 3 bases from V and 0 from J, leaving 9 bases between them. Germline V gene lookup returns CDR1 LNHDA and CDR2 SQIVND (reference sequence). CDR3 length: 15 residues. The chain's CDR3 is CASSIWEGSNQPQHF. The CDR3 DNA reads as TGTGCCAGTAGTATCTGGGAGGGTAGCAATCAGCCCCAGCATTTT.

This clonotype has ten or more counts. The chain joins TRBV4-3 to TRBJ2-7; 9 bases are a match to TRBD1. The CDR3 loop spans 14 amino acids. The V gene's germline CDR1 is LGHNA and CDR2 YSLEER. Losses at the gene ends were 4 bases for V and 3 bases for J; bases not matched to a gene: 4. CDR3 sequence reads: CASSPGQGFYEQYF. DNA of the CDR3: TGCGCCAGCAGCCCGGGACAGGGATTCTACGAGCAGTACTTC.

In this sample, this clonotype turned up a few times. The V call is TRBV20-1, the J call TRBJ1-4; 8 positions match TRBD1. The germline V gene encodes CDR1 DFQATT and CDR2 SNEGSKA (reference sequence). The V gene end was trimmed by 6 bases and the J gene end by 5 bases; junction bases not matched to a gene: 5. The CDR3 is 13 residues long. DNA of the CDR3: TGCAGTGCAAAAGACAGGGGAAATGAAAAACTGTTTTTT. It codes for CSAKDRGNEKLFF.

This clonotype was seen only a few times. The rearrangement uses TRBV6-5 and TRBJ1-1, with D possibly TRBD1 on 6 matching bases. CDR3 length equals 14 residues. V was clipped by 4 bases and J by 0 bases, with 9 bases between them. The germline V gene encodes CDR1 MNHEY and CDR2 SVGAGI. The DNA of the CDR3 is TGTGCCAGCAGTTCCGCAGGGGTGAACACTGAAGCTTTCTTT. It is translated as CASSSAGVNTEAFF.

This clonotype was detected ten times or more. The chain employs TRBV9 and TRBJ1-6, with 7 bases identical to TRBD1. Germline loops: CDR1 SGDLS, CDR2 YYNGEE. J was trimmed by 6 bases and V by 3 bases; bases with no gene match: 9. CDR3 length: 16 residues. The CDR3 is CASSDRDRETNSPLHF. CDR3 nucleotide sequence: TGTGCCAGCAGCGACCGGGACAGAGAGACTAATTCACCCCTCCACTTT.

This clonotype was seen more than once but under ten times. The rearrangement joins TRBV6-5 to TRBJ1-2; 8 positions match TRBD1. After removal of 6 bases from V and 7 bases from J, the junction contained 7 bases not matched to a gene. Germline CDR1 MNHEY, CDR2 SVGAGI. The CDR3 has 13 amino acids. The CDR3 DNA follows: TGTGCCAGCAGGAAGGACAGGGCTCGTGGCTACACCTTC. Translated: CASRKDRARGYTF.

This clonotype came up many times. The CDR3 nucleotides are TGCAGCGTTGAAGGCCGACCAAGGGGGGGTGGCTACACCTTC. This codes for CSVEGRPRGGGYTF. The chain has TRBV29-1 and TRBJ1-2, with D possibly TRBD1 on 6 matching bases. Per germline, CDR1 SQVTM and CDR2 ANQGSEA. There are 14 residues in the CDR3. Between the trimmed V and J ends, which lost 1 base and 7 bases, there was a span of 16 bases.

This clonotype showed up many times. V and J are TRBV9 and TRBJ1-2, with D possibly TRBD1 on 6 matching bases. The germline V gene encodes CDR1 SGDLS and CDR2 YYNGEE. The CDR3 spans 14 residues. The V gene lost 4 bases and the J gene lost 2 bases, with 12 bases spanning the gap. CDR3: CASSPGQTNYGYTF. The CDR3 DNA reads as TGTGCCAGCAGCCCTGGACAGACAAACTATGGCTACACCTTC. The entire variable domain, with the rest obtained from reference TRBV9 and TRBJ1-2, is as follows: DSGVTQTPKHLITATGQRVTLRCSPRSGDLSVYWYQQSLDQGLQFLIQYYNGEERAKGNILERFSAQQFPDLHSELNLSSLELGDSALYFCASSPGQTNYGYTFGSGTRLTVV.

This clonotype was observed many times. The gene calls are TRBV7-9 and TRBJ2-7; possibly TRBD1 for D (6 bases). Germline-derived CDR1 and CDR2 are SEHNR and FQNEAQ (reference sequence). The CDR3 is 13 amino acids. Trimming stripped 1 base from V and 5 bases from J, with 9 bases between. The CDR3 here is CASSLEAGDEQYF. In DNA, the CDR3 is TGTGCCAGCAGCTTAGAGGCAGGGGACGAGCAGTACTTC.